These T cell receptor beta chains were read from a single sample in a study of control samples from healthy donors and cancer patients. Sequencing used immunoSEQ multiplex PCR; TCRdb keeps in-frame clones, though not all of them. The sample includes approximately 160,000 clones, more than 85% of them seen just once. The source material was blood. The receptors originated from a woman aged 35 to 49 in good health. Each CDR3 is given with its conserved first and last residue. Each record gives: clone size, D gene, V gene, J gene, CDR3 protein, CDR3 DNA. The D gene is left open where the match is weak. Not all rows give a size; the values are once, few, many and, for expanded clones, a class.

clone_size: NA; d_call: NA; v_call: TRBV29-1; j_call: TRBJ1-2; cdr3_aa: CSVEDLLVDRYGYTF; cdr3_nt: TGCAGCGTTGAAGATCTTTTAGTGGATCGCTATGGCTACACCTTC
clone_size: NA; d_call: NA; v_call: TRBV7-9; j_call: TRBJ1-5; cdr3_aa: CASSNTGMRNQPQHF; cdr3_nt: TGTGCCAGCAGCAACACAGGGATGCGCAATCAGCCCCAGCATTTT
clone_size: NA; d_call: TRBD1; v_call: TRBV5-4; j_call: TRBJ2-7; cdr3_aa: CASSLGTGRYEQYF; cdr3_nt: TGTGCCAGCAGCTTGGGGACAGGTCGCTACGAGCAGTACTTC
clone_size: NA; d_call: NA; v_call: TRBV10-3; j_call: TRBJ2-3; cdr3_aa: CAISEPGTGRTDTQYF; cdr3_nt: TGTGCCATCAGTGAACCCGGGACCGGACGCACAGATACGCAGTATTTT
clone_size: NA; d_call: NA; v_call: TRBV6-1; j_call: TRBJ1-1; cdr3_aa: CASSVADAGTEAFF; cdr3_nt: TGTGCCAGCAGTGTAGCGGACGCAGGCACTGAAGCTTTCTTT
clone_size: NA; d_call: NA; v_call: TRBV9; j_call: TRBJ2-2; cdr3_aa: CASSVTGELFF; cdr3_nt: TGTGCCAGCAGCGTCACCGGGGAGCTGTTTTTT
clone_size: once; d_call: NA; v_call: TRBV5-6; j_call: TRBJ1-1; cdr3_aa: CASSSTGINTEAFF; cdr3_nt: TGTGCCAGCAGCTCTACAGGGATAAACACTGAAGCTTTCTTT
clone_size: NA; d_call: TRBD1; v_call: TRBV3-1/TRBV3-2; j_call: TRBJ1-1; cdr3_aa: CASSPNRGRNTEAFF; cdr3_nt: TGTGCCAGCAGCCCGAACAGGGGGCGGAACACTGAAGCTTTCTTT
clone_size: NA; d_call: NA; v_call: TRBV9; j_call: TRBJ1-3; cdr3_aa: CASSPSGGRNSGNTIYF; cdr3_nt: TGTGCCAGCAGCCCGTCCGGGGGCCGAAACTCTGGAAACACCATATATTTT
clone_size: few; d_call: NA; v_call: TRBV7-9; j_call: TRBJ2-3; cdr3_aa: CASSPDEDTQYF; cdr3_nt: TGTGCCAGCAGCCCGGACGAAGATACGCAGTATTTT
clone_size: NA; d_call: TRBD1; v_call: TRBV4-1; j_call: TRBJ2-2; cdr3_aa: CASSQVRGQGDTGELFF; cdr3_nt: TGCGCCAGCAGCCAAGTAAGGGGACAGGGCGACACCGGGGAGCTGTTTTTT
clone_size: NA; d_call: TRBD1; v_call: TRBV6-1; j_call: TRBJ1-1; cdr3_aa: CASSFLRGRWTEAFF; cdr3_nt: TGTGCCAGCAGTTTCCTCAGGGGGCGGTGGACTGAAGCTTTCTTT
clone_size: NA; d_call: NA; v_call: TRBV19; j_call: TRBJ2-3; cdr3_aa: CASSMNRNTDTQYF; cdr3_nt: TGTGCCAGTAGTATGAACAGAAACACAGATACGCAGTATTTT
clone_size: NA; d_call: NA; v_call: TRBV7-2; j_call: TRBJ1-2; cdr3_aa: CASSSGQNYGYTF; cdr3_nt: TGTGCCAGCAGCTCCGGACAGAACTATGGCTACACCTTC
clone_size: NA; d_call: NA; v_call: TRBV6-5; j_call: TRBJ1-4; cdr3_aa: CASSRGGPTNEKLFF; cdr3_nt: TGTGCCAGCAGCCGGGGAGGCCCAACTAATGAAAAACTGTTTTTT
clone_size: NA; d_call: TRBD2; v_call: TRBV5-1; j_call: TRBJ2-1; cdr3_aa: CASSAGVGDNEQFF; cdr3_nt: TGCGCCAGCAGCGCGGGGGTTGGGGACAATGAGCAGTTCTTC
clone_size: NA; d_call: NA; v_call: TRBV20-1; j_call: TRBJ1-2; cdr3_aa: CSANSIYGYTF; cdr3_nt: TGCAGTGCCAACAGTATCTATGGCTACACCTTC
clone_size: NA; d_call: NA; v_call: TRBV11-2; j_call: TRBJ2-7; cdr3_aa: CASSYGQGGSSYEQYF; cdr3_nt: TGTGCCAGCAGCTATGGACAGGGAGGGTCCTCCTACGAGCAGTACTTC
clone_size: NA; d_call: TRBD1; v_call: TRBV27; j_call: TRBJ1-1; cdr3_aa: CATMTGMNTEAFF; cdr3_nt: TGTGCCACCATGACAGGGATGAACACTGAAGCTTTCTTT
clone_size: NA; d_call: NA; v_call: TRBV6-5; j_call: TRBJ1-5; cdr3_aa: CASTFDGNQPQHF; cdr3_nt: TGTGCCAGCACCTTCGATGGCAATCAGCCCCAGCATTTT
clone_size: NA; d_call: TRBD1; v_call: TRBV29-1; j_call: TRBJ2-5; cdr3_aa: CSVQQGNQETQYF; cdr3_nt: TGCAGCGTTCAACAGGGGAACCAAGAGACCCAGTACTTC
clone_size: NA; d_call: NA; v_call: TRBV19; j_call: TRBJ1-5; cdr3_aa: CASRYNNQPQHF; cdr3_nt: TGTGCCAGTAGATACAACAATCAGCCCCAGCATTTT
clone_size: NA; d_call: NA; v_call: TRBV11-2; j_call: TRBJ1-1; cdr3_aa: CASSRDTNTEAFF; cdr3_nt: TGTGCCAGCAGCAGGGACACGAACACTGAAGCTTTCTTT
clone_size: NA; d_call: TRBD2; v_call: TRBV6-5; j_call: TRBJ2-5; cdr3_aa: CASSRLAGGHYGQYF; cdr3_nt: TGTGCCAGCAGCCGACTAGCGGGGGGCCACTATGGCCAGTACTTC
clone_size: NA; d_call: NA; v_call: TRBV7-2; j_call: TRBJ1-4; cdr3_aa: CASSSRDQDEKLFF; cdr3_nt: TGTGCCAGCAGCTCCCGGGACCAAGACGAAAAACTGTTTTTT
clone_size: NA; d_call: TRBD1; v_call: TRBV5-1; j_call: TRBJ1-1; cdr3_aa: CASSPQTGGGQEAFF; cdr3_nt: TGCGCCAGCAGCCCTCAAACAGGGGGCGGCCAAGAAGCTTTCTTT
clone_size: NA; d_call: NA; v_call: TRBV18; j_call: TRBJ2-2; cdr3_aa: CASSPPGGEDTGELFF; cdr3_nt: TGTGCCAGCTCACCACCGGGGGGCGAGGACACCGGGGAGCTGTTTTTT
clone_size: NA; d_call: TRBD2; v_call: TRBV19; j_call: TRBJ2-3; cdr3_aa: CASSSSGGSIDTQYF; cdr3_nt: TGTGCCAGTAGTTCTAGCGGGGGATCAATAGATACGCAGTATTTT